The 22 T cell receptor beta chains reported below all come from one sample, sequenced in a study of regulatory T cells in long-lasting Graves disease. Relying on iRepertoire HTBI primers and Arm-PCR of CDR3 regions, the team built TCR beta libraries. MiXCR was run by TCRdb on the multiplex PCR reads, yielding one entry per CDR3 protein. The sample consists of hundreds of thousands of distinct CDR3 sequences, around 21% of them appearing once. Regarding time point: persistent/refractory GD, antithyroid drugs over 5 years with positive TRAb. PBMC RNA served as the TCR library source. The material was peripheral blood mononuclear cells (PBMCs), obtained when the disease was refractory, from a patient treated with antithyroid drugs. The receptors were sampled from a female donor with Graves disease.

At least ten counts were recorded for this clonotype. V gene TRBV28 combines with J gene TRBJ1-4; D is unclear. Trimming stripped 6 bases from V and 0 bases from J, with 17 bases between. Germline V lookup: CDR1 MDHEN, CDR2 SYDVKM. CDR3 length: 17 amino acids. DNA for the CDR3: TGTGCCAGCAGATTACGGGAACACACGGCAACTAATGAAAAACTGTTTTTT. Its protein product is CASRLREHTATNEKLFF.

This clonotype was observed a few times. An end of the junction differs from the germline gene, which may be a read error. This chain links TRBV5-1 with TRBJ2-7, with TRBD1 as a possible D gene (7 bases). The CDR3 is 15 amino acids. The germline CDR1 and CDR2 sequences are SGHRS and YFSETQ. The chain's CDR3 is CASSPGPRGEYEQYF. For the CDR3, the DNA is TGTGCCAGCAGCCCGGGACCCAGGGGGGAATACGAGCAGTACTTC.

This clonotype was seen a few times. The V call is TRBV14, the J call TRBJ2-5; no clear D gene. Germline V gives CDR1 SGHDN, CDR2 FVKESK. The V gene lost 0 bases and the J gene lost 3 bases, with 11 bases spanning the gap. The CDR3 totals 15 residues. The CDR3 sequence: CASSQEKGWEETQYF. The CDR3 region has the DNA TGTGCCAGCAGCCAAGAAAAGGGATGGGAAGAGACCCAGTACTTC.

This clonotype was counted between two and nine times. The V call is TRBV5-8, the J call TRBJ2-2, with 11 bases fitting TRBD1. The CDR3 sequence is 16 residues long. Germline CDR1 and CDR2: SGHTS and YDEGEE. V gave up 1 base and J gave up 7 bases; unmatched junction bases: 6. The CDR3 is CASSLWTGGTDGELFF. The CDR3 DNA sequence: TGTGCCAGCAGCTTGTGGACAGGGGGCACGGACGGGGAGCTGTTTTTT.

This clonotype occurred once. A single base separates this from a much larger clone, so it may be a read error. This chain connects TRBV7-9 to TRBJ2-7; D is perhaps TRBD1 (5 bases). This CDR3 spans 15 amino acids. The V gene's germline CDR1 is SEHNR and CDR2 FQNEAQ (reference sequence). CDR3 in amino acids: CVSSLGAVTTYEQYF. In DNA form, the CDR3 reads TGTGTCAGCAGCTTAGGGGCAGTTACAACCTACGAGCAGTACTTC.

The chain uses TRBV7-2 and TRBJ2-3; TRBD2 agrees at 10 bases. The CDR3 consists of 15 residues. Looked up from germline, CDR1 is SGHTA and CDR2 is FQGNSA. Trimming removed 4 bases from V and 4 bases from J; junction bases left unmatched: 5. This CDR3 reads CASSSGTSVPDTQYF. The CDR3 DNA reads TGTGCCAGCAGCTCCGGGACTAGCGTCCCAGATACGCAGTATTTT. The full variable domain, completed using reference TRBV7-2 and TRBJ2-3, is GAGVSQSPSNKVTEKGKDVELRCDPISGHTALYWYRQSLGQGLEFLIYFQGNSAPDKSGLPSDRFSAERTGGSVSTLTIQRTQQEDSAVYLCASSSGTSVPDTQYFGPGTRLTVL.

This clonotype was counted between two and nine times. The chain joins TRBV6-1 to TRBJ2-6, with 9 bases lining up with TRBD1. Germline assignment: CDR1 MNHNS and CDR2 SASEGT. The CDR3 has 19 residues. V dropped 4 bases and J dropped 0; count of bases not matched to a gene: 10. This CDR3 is CASSVNPGQGFSGANVLTF. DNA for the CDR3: TGTGCCAGCAGTGTTAATCCGGGACAGGGTTTCTCTGGGGCCAACGTCCTGACTTTC.

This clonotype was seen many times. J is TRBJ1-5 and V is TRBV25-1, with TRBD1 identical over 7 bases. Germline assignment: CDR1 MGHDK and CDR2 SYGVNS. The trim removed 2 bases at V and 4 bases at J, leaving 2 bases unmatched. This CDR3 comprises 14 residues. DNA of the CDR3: TGTGCCAGCAGTGAAACAGGGGCTAATCAGCCCCAGCATTTT. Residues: CASSETGANQPQHF.

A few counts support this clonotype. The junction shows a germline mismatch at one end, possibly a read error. The CDR3 sequence is CASSADILAKNIQYF. In DNA form, the CDR3 reads TGTGCTAGCAGTGCTGACATACTAGCCAAAAACATTCAGTACTTC. The chain has TRBV6-1 and TRBJ2-4; D unresolved. The CDR3 runs to 15 residues. Germline CDR1 is MNHNS and CDR2 is SASEGT.

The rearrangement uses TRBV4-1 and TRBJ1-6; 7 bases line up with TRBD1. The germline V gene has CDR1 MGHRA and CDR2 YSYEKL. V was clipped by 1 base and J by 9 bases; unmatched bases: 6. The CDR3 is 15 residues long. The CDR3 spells CASSQGQGSFSPLHF. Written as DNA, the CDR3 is TGCGCCAGCAGCCAAGGACAGGGAAGTTTTTCACCCCTCCACTTT.

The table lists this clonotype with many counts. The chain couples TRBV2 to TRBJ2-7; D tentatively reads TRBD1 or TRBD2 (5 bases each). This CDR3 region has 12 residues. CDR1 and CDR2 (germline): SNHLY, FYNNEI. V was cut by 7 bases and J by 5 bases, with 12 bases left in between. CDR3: CASTAGSHEQYF. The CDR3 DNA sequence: TGTGCCAGCACCGCAGGGAGCCACGAGCAGTACTTC.

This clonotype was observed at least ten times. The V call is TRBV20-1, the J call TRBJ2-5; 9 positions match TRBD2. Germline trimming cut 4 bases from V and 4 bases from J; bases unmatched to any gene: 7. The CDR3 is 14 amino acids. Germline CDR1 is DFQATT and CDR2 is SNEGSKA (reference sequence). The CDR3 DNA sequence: TGCAGTGCTAACGGACTAGCGAGTCGAGAGACCCAGTACTTC. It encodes CSANGLASRETQYF.

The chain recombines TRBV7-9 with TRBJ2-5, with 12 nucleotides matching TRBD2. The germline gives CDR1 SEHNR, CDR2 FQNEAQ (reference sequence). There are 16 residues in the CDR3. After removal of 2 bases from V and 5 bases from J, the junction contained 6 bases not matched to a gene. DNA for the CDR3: TGTGCCAGCAGCTTAAGGAGGCTAGCGGGAGGGGAGACCCAGTACTTC. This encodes CASSLRRLAGGETQYF.

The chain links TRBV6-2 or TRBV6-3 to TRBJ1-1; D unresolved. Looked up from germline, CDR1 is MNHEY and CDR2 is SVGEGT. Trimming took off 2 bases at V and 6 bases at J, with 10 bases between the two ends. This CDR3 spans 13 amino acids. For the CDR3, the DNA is TGTGCCAGCAGTTACCGGGCGACCTCTGAAGCTTTCTTT. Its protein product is CASSYRATSEAFF.

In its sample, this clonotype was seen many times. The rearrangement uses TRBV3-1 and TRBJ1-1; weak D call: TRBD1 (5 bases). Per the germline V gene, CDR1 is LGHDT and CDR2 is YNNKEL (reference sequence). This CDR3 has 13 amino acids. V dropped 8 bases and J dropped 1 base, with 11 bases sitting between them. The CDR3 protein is CASQEGRNTEAFF. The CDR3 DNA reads TGTGCCAGCCAGGAGGGGCGGAACACTGAAGCTTTCTTT.

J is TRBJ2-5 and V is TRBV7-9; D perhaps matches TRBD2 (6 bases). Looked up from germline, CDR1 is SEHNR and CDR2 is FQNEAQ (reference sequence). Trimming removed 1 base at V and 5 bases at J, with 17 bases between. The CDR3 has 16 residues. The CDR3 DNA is TGTGCCAGCAGCTTAGGAATTCGGGAGAGTGAGGAGACCCAGTACTTC. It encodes CASSLGIRESEETQYF. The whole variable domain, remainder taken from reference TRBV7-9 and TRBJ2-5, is DTGVSQNPRHKITKRGQNVTFRCDPISEHNRLYWYRQTLGQGPEFLTYFQNEAQLEKSRLLSDRFSAERPKGSFSTLEIQRTEQGDSAMYLCASSLGIRESEETQYFGPGTRLLVL.

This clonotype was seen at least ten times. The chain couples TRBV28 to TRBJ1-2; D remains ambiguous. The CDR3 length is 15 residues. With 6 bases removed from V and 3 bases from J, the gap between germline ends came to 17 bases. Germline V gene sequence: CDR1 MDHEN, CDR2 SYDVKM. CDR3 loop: CASSPPPLGYYGYTF. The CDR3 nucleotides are TGTGCCAGCAGCCCCCCCCCGTTGGGGTACTATGGCTACACCTTC.

The CDR3 reads CASSGDGTGNDEQYF. In DNA form, the CDR3 reads TGTGCCAGCAGCGGAGATGGGACAGGTAACGACGAGCAGTACTTC. The chain is built from TRBV7-9 and TRBJ2-7; 8 bases match TRBD1. This CDR3 is built from 15 residues. The V and J ends lost 5 bases and 5 bases, in that order; junction bases with no gene match: 11. Per the germline V gene, CDR1 is SEHNR and CDR2 is FQNEAQ (reference sequence).

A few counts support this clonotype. The CDR3 region is CSTGTASSYEQYF. DNA of the CDR3: TGCAGCACCGGGACTGCAAGCTCCTACGAGCAGTACTTC. This rearrangement joins TRBV20-1 to TRBJ2-7; TRBD2 is a possible D gene (6 bases). CDR3 size: 13 residues. CDR1 and CDR2 (germline): DFQATT, SNEGSKA (reference sequence).

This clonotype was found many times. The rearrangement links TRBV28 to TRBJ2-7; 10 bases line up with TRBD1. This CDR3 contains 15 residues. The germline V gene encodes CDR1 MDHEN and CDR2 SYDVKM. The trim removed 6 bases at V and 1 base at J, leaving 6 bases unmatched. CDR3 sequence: CASSRGTGDSYEQYF. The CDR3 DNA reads TGTGCCAGCAGCCGGGGGACAGGGGATTCCTACGAGCAGTACTTC.

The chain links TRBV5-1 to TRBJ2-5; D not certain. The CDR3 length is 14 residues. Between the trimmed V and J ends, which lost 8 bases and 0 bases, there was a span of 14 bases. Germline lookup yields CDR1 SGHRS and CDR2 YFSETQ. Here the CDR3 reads CASKLKGNQETQYF. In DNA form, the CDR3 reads TGCGCCAGTAAGCTCAAGGGAAACCAAGAGACCCAGTACTTC.

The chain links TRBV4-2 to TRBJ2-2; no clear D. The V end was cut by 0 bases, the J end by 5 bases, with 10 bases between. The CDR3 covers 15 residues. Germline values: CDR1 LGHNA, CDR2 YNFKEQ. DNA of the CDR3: TGTGCCAGCAGCCAAGATCAAGCAGTTACCGGGGAGCTGTTTTTT. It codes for CASSQDQAVTGELFF.